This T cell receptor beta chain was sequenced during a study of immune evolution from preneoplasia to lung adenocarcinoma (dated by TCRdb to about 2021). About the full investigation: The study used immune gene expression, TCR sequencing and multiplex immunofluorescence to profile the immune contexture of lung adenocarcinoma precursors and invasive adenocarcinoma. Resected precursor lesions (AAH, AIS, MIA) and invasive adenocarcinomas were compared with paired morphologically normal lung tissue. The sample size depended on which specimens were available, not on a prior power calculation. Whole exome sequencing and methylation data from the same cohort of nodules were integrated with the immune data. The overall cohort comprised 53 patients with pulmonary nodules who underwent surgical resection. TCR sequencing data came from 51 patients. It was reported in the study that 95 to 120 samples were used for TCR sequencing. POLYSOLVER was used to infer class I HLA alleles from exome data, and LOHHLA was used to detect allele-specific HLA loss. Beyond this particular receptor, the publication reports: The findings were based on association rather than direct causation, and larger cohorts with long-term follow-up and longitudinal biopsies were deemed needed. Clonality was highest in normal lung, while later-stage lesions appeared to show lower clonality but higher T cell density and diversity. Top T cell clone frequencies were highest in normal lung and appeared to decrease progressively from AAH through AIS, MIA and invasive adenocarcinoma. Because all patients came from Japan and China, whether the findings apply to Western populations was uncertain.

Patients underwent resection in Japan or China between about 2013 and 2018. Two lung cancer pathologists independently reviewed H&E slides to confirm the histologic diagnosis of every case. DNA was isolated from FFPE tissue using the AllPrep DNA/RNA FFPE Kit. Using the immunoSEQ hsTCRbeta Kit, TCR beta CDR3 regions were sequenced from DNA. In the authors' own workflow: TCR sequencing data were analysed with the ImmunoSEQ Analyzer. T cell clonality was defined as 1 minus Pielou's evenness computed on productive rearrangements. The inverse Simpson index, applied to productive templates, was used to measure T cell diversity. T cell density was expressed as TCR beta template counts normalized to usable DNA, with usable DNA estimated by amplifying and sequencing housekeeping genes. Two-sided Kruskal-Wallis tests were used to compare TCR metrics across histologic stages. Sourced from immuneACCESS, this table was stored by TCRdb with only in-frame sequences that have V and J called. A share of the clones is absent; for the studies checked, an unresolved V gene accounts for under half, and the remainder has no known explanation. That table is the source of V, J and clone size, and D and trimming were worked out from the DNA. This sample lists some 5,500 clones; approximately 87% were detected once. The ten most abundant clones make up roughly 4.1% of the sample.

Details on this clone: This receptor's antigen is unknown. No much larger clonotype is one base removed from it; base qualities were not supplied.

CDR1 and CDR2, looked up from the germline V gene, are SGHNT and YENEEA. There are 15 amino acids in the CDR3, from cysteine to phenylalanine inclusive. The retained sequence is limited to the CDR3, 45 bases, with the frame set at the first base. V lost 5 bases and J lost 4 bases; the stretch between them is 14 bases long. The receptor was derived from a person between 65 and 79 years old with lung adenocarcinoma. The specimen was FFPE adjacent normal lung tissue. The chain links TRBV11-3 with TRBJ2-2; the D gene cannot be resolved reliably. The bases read TGTGCCAGCAGCCGGTTATTGGGTGGCACCGGGGAGCTGTTTTTT. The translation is CASSRLLGGTGELFF.